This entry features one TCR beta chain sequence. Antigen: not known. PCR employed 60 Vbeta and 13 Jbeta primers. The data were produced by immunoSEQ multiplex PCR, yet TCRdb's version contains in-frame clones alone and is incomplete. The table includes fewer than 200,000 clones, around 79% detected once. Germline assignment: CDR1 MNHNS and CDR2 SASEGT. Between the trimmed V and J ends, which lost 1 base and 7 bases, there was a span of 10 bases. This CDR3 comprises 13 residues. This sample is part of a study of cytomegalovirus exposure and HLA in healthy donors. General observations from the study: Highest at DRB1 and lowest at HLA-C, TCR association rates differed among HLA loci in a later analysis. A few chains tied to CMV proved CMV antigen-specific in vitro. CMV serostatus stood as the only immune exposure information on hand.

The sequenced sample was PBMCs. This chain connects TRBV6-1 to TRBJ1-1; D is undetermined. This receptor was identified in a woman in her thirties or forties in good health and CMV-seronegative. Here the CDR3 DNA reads TGTGCCAGCAGTGAAGAGGACTTTTATGAAGCTTTCTTT. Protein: CASSEEDFYEAFF.